The source of this T cell receptor beta chain is a study of shared clonotypes between healthy human individuals. This table comes from immunoSEQ multiplex PCR, and its TCRdb copy is limited to in-frame clones, with some not included. Here the sample spans some 2,100,000 clones, more than 85% being singletons. In the naive CD8 group, cells lacked CD45RO and were positively selected for CCR7, so terminally differentiated effector memory CD45RA+ cells were left out. The study, taken as a whole, reports: Memory subsets had estimated richness that was generally smaller than that of naive subsets.

CDR1 is MNHNS, CDR2 SASEGT, per germline. CDR3 length: 16 residues. The V and J ends lost 3 bases and 6 bases, in that order; junction bases with no gene match: 10. Comments on this clone: Its specificity is not known.

The chain uses TRBV6-1 and TRBJ2-4, with 8 positions matching TRBD1. The sequenced sample consisted of naive CD8+ T cells from PBMCs. The source is a man between 18 and 29 years old in good health. Some clones in this sample may be carry-over from other donors' samples. CDR3 bases: TGTGCCAGCAGTGATTCGACAGGGGCGGTAAGAAACATTCAGTACTTC. Translation gives CASSDSTGAVRNIQYF.